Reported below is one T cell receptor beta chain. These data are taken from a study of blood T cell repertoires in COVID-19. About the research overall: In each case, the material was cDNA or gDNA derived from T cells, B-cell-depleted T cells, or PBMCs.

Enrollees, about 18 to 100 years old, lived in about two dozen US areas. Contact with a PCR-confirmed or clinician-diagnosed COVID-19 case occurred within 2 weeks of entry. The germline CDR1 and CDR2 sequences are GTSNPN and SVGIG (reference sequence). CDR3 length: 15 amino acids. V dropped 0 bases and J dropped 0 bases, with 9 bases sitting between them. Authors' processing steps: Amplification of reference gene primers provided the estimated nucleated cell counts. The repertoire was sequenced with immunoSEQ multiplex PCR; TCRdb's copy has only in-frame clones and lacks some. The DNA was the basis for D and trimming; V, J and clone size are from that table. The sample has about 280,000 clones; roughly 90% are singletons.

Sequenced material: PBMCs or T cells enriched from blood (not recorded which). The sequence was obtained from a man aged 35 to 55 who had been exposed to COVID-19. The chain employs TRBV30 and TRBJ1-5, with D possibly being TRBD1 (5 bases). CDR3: CAWSVRGNSNQPQHF. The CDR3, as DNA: TGTGCCTGGAGTGTAAGGGGTAATAGCAATCAGCCCCAGCATTTT.